The 24 T cell receptor beta chains listed next were all sequenced from one sample in a study of cytomegalovirus exposure and HLA in healthy donors. Sequencing was performed with immunoSEQ multiplex PCR; in TCRdb, only in-frame clones are kept and a portion is missing. In the table there are roughly 150,000 clones, roughly 91% of which are singletons. The sample consisted of PBMCs. The receptor set was obtained from a young woman in good health and CMV-seropositive.

The chain carries TRBV15 and TRBJ2-5, with a possible D match to TRBD2 (5 bases). Trimming removed 0 bases at V and 5 bases at J, with 10 bases between. From germline, CDR1 is LNHNV and CDR2 YYDKDF (reference sequence). This CDR3 spans 14 amino acids. In nucleotides, the CDR3 is TGTGCCACCAGCAGAGATGGTAGGGAGGAGACCCAGTACTTC. Translation gives CATSRDGREETQYF. The whole variable domain, filled in from reference TRBV15 and TRBJ2-5, reads DAMVIQNPRYQVTQFGKPVTLSCSQTLNHNVMYWYQQKSSQAPKLLFHYYDKDFNNEADTPDNFQSRRPNTSFCFLDIRSPGLGDTAMYLCATSRDGREETQYFGPGTRLLVL.

V and J are TRBV7-3 and TRBJ1-1; TRBD1 agrees at 7 bases. V shed 7 bases and J 3 bases; nucleotides not matched to a gene: 11. The CDR3 loop spans 15 amino acids. Germline V gene sequence: CDR1 SGHTA, CDR2 FQGTGA. The CDR3 bases are TGTGCCAGCATGGACAGGATGGGGGCGGACACTGAAGCTTTCTTT. It specifies CASMDRMGADTEAFF.

CDR3 sequence (DNA): TGTGCCAGCGTATCAGGGAGGAAGCAGTACTTC. The encoded protein is CASVSGRKQYF. The chain employs TRBV6-5 and TRBJ2-7; possible D gene TRBD2, 6 bases. Looked up from germline, CDR1 is MNHEY and CDR2 is SVGAGI. The CDR3 contains 11 residues. Deletions cut 8 bases from V and 8 bases from J, with 13 bases between.

This chain joins TRBV19 and TRBJ2-1; D is uncertain. The CDR3 totals 12 residues. The germline gives CDR1 LNHDA, CDR2 SQIVND (reference sequence). Trimming removed 3 bases from V and 7 bases from J, with 7 bases in between. This chain's CDR3 is CASSIESNEQFF. The CDR3 DNA reads TGTGCCAGTAGTATTGAGTCGAATGAGCAGTTCTTC.

V and J are TRBV11-2 and TRBJ2-1; 11 nucleotides agree with TRBD2. V lost 6 bases to trimming and J lost 2 bases; unmatched junction nucleotides: 3. Germline CDR1 reads SGHAT; CDR2 reads FQNNGV. This CDR3 contains 15 residues. The CDR3 protein is CASRLLAGAYNEQFF. DNA for the CDR3: TGTGCCAGCAGACTACTAGCGGGAGCCTACAATGAGCAGTTCTTC.

V usage is TRBV28 and J usage is TRBJ1-1; TRBD1 is a possible D gene (6 bases). CDR3 size: 14 residues. The ends were cut back, 7 bases at V and 0 bases at J, with 12 bases in the middle. Germline assignment: CDR1 MDHEN and CDR2 SYDVKM. The CDR3 protein is CASMWGLMNTEAFF. As DNA, the CDR3 is TGTGCCAGCATGTGGGGGCTCATGAACACTGAAGCTTTCTTT.

The CDR3 region is CASTRSREGYGYTF. The CDR3 DNA reads as TGTGCCAGCACTCGAAGTAGGGAGGGCTATGGCTACACCTTC. The V gene is TRBV6-6, the J gene TRBJ1-2; D remains unclear. The V gene's germline CDR1 is MNHNY and CDR2 SVGAGI (reference sequence). Between the trimmed V and J ends, which lost 7 bases and 4 bases, there was a span of 16 bases. This CDR3 has 14 amino acids.

This rearrangement joins TRBV4-1 to TRBJ1-1; the match to TRBD1 covers 10 bases. After removal of 3 bases from V and 2 bases from J, the junction contained 3 bases not matched to a gene. CDR1 is MGHRA and CDR2 is YSYEKL in the germline V gene. The CDR3 totals 15 residues. The chain's CDR3 is CASSHRTGGNTEAFF. The CDR3 DNA sequence: TGCGCCAGCAGCCACCGGACAGGGGGTAACACTGAAGCTTTCTTT.

The genes are TRBV5-1 and TRBJ1-2, with 7 bases matching TRBD1. Germline loops: CDR1 SGHRS, CDR2 YFSETQ. This CDR3 has 17 amino acids. Unmatched junction bases numbered 18, after V lost 4 bases and J lost 6 bases. The CDR3 sequence: CASSRTVGRQGMHGYTF. CDR3 coding DNA: TGCGCCAGCAGCCGAACAGTCGGTAGACAGGGAATGCATGGCTACACCTTC.

The chain employs TRBV7-9 and TRBJ2-7, with TRBD2 as a possible D gene (7 bases). V shed 4 bases and J shed 3 bases, with 19 bases lying between them. The CDR3 runs to 16 residues. Germline V gives CDR1 SEHNR, CDR2 FQNEAQ (reference sequence). CDR3 sequence reads: CASSYLGKGGGYEQYF. The CDR3 DNA reads TGTGCCAGCAGCTATCTAGGTAAGGGAGGGGGCTACGAGCAGTACTTC.

The chain joins TRBV9 to TRBJ2-2, with a weak D call TRBD2 (5 bases). The CDR3 is 15 amino acids. V was clipped by 4 bases and J by 7 bases, with 17 bases between them. CDR1 SGDLS and CDR2 YYNGEE come from the germline V gene. This chain's CDR3 is CASSPNPDFLGELFF. Written as DNA, the CDR3 is TGTGCCAGCAGCCCCAACCCGGACTTCCTCGGGGAGCTGTTTTTT.

This sequence joins TRBV7-2 and TRBJ2-6; possible D gene TRBD2, 6 bases. V shed 2 bases and J shed 2 bases, with 13 bases lying between them. Looked up from germline, CDR1 is SGHTA and CDR2 is FQGNSA. The CDR3 is 17 residues long. For the CDR3, the DNA is TGTGCCAGCAGCTTATATCAGTCGGGAGCTGGGGCCAACGTCCTGACTTTC. It yields the protein CASSLYQSGAGANVLTF.

This chain connects TRBV9 to TRBJ1-1; TRBD1 agrees at 9 bases. J was trimmed by 5 bases and V by 4 bases; bases with no gene match: 6. Germline V gives CDR1 SGDLS, CDR2 YYNGEE. The CDR3 contains 14 residues. CDR3 sequence (DNA): TGTGCCAGCAGCACAACAGGGGGCCGGACTGAAGCTTTCTTT. Translation gives CASSTTGGRTEAFF.

This chain uses TRBV7-6 with TRBJ2-5, with D unresolved. The V gene's germline CDR1 is SGHVS and CDR2 FNYEAQ. V shed 3 bases and J shed 2 bases, with 7 bases lying between them. The CDR3 spans 13 residues. This CDR3 is CASSLRLQETQYF. CDR3 in DNA: TGTGCCAGCAGCTTGAGACTTCAAGAGACCCAGTACTTC. The full variable domain, in which reference TRBV7-6 and TRBJ2-5 provide the parts outside the CDR3, is GAGVSQSPRYKVTKRGQDVALRCDPISGHVSLYWYRQALGQGPEFLTYFNYEAQQDKSGLPNDRFSAERPEGSISTLTIQRTEQRDSAMYRCASSLRLQETQYFGPGTRLLVL.

The chain is built from TRBV6-1 and TRBJ2-7, with 10 bases matching TRBD2. This CDR3 contains 15 residues. V shed 6 bases and J 7 bases; nucleotides not matched to a gene: 12. CDR1 and CDR2 (germline): MNHNS, SASEGT. This CDR3 reads CASRAIAGGLGEQYF. As DNA, the CDR3 is TGTGCCAGCAGAGCCATAGCGGGAGGCCTGGGGGAGCAGTACTTC.

The gene calls are TRBV30 and TRBJ1-4, with a possible D match to TRBD1 (5 bases). The CDR3 covers 14 residues. The germline CDR1 and CDR2 sequences are GTSNPN and SVGIG (reference sequence). The V gene lost 5 bases and the J gene lost 3 bases, with 13 bases spanning the gap. The CDR3 DNA follows: TGTGCCTGGGACCCAGGGCAAGCTAATGAAAAACTGTTTTTT. Amino acid sequence: CAWDPGQANEKLFF.

The J gene is TRBJ2-5, the V gene TRBV27; D call uncertain. The CDR3 sequence is 13 residues long. Trimming pared 3 bases from V and 5 bases from J, leaving 10 bases between. Looked up from germline, CDR1 is MNHEY and CDR2 is SMNVEV (reference sequence). CDR3 sequence (DNA): TGTGCCAGCAGTTTTGGTGGAGCGGAGACCCAGTACTTC. As protein: CASSFGGAETQYF.

The J gene is TRBJ2-5, the V gene TRBV11-2; 14 nucleotides align to TRBD2. Germline V gives CDR1 SGHAT, CDR2 FQNNGV. The CDR3 spans 16 residues. V was pared by 5 bases and J by 4 bases, with 6 bases of the junction left unmatched. This chain's CDR3 is CASSTTSGRVVETQYF. The DNA for the CDR3 is TGTGCCAGCAGCACGACTAGCGGGAGGGTAGTAGAGACCCAGTACTTC.

The chain has TRBV18 and TRBJ1-3; TRBD1 matches at 7 bases. The CDR3 is 16 residues long. V lost 2 bases, J lost 0 bases, and 4 bases stayed unmatched. CDR1 is KGHSH, CDR2 LQKENI, per germline. The CDR3 sequence is CASSPEGQSSGNTIYF. CDR3 DNA sequence: TGTGCCAGCTCACCAGAGGGACAGAGCTCTGGAAACACCATATATTTT.

This chain links TRBV18 with TRBJ2-7; 8 positions match TRBD2. Unmatched junction bases numbered 6, after V lost 1 base and J lost 4 bases. Germline assignment: CDR1 KGHSH and CDR2 LQKENI. The CDR3 contains 15 residues. The CDR3: CASSPLREGTYEQYF. DNA for the CDR3: TGTGCCAGCTCACCACTACGGGAGGGGACGTACGAGCAGTACTTC.

This clone was observed once. V usage is TRBV27 and J usage is TRBJ2-5, with D unresolved. There are 11 residues in the CDR3. Germline CDR1 reads MNHEY; CDR2 reads SMNVEV (reference sequence). V shed 4 bases and J shed 4 bases, with 4 bases lying between them. For the CDR3, the DNA is TGTGCCAGCAGTTCGGGAGAGACCCAGTACTTC. This codes for CASSSGETQYF.

The chain couples TRBV7-9 to TRBJ2-1, with a possible D match to TRBD2 (5 bases). Trimming cost V 2 bases and J 5 bases, with 10 bases left between them. The CDR3 consists of 14 residues. From germline, CDR1 is SEHNR and CDR2 FQNEAQ (reference sequence). The CDR3 sequence is CASSLLASHNEQFF. The CDR3 bases are TGTGCCAGCAGCTTACTAGCATCCCACAATGAGCAGTTCTTC. The whole variable domain, filled in from reference TRBV7-9 and TRBJ2-1, reads DTGVSQNPRHKITKRGQNVTFRCDPISEHNRLYWYRQTLGQGPEFLTYFQNEAQLEKSRLLSDRFSAERPKGSFSTLEIQRTEQGDSAMYLCASSLLASHNEQFFGPGTRLTVL.

The chain carries TRBV7-4 and TRBJ1-2, with 10 nucleotides matching TRBD1. The junction had 8 bases not matched to a gene; V was cut back by 5 bases and J by 2 bases. CDR1 is SGHVT and CDR2 is SQSDAQ in the germline V gene. This CDR3 contains 16 residues. The CDR3 here is CASSGGPGQGNYGYTF. The CDR3 region has the DNA TGTGCCAGCAGCGGCGGTCCGGGACAGGGGAACTATGGCTACACCTTC.

The rearrangement joins TRBV29-1 to TRBJ1-4; D call uncertain. The CDR3 has 14 amino acids. Per the germline V gene, CDR1 is SQVTM and CDR2 is ANQGSEA. Trimming took 2 bases from V and 0 from J, leaving 7 bases between them. The CDR3 region is CSVEFTATNEKLFF. In nucleotides, the CDR3 is TGCAGCGTTGAATTTACAGCAACTAATGAAAAACTGTTTTTT.